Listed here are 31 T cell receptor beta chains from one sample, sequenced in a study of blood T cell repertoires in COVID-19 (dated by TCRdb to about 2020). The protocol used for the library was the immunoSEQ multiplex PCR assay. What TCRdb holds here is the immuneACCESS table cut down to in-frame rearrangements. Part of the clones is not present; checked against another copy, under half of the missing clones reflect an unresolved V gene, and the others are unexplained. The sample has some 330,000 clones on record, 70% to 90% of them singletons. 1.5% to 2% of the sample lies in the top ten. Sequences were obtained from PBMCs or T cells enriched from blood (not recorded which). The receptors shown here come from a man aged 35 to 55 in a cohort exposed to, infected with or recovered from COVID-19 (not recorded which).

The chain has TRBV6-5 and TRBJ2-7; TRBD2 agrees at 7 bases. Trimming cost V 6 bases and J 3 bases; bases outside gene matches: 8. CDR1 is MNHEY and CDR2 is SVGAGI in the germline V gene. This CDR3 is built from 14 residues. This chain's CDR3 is CASSPSGNLYEQYF. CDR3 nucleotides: TGTGCCAGCAGCCCAAGCGGGAACCTCTACGAGCAGTACTTC.

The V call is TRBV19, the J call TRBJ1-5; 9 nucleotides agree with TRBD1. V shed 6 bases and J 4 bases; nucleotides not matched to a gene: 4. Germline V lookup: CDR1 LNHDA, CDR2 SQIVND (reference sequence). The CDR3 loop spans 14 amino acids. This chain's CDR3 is CASRGQGGNQPQHF. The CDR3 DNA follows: TGTGCCAGTAGGGGACAGGGAGGGAATCAGCCCCAGCATTTT. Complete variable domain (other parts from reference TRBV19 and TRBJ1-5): DGGITQSPKYLFRKEGQNVTLSCEQNLNHDAMYWYRQDPGQGLRLIYYSQIVNDFQKGDIAEGYSVSREKKESFPLTVTSAQKNPTAFYLCASRGQGGNQPQHFGDGTRLSIL.

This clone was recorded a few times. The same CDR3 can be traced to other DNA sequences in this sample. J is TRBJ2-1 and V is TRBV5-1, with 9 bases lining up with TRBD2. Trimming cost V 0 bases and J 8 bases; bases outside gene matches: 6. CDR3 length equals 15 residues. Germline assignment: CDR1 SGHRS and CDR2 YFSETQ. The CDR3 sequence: CASSLALAGFDEQFF. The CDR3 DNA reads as TGCGCCAGCAGCTTGGCTCTAGCGGGGTTCGATGAGCAGTTCTTC. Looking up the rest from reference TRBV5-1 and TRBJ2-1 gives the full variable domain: KAGVTQTPRYLIKTRGQQVTLSCSPISGHRSVSWYQQTPGQGLQFLFEYFSETQRNKGNFPGRFSGRQFSNSRSEMNVSTLELGDSALYLCASSLALAGFDEQFFGPGTRLTVL.

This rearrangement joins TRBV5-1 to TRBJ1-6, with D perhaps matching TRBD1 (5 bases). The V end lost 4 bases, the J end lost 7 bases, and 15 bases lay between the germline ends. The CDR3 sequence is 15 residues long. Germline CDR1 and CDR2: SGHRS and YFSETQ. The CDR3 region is CASSAFGQGNSPLHF. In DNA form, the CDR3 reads TGCGCCAGCAGCGCTTTCGGGCAGGGAAATTCACCCCTCCACTTT.

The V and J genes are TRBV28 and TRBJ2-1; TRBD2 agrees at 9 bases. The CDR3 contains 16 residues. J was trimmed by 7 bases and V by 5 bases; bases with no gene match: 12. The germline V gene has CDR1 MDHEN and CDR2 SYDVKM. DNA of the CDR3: TGTGCCAGCAGTCAGGAGTCTAGCGGGATTAGGAATGAGCAGTTCTTC. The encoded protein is CASSQESSGIRNEQFF.

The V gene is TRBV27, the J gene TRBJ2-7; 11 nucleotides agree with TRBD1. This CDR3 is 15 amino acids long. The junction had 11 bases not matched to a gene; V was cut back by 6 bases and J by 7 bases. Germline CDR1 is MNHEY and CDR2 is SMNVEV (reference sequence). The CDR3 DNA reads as TGTGCCAGCAGGAACCCGGGACAGGGGGTTGAGGAGCAGTACTTC. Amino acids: CASRNPGQGVEEQYF.

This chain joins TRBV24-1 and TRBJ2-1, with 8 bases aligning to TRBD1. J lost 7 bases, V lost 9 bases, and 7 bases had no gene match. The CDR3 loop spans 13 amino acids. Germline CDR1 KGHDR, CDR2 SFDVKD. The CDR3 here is CATARQGRNEQFF. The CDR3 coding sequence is TGTGCCACCGCTAGACAGGGGCGGAATGAGCAGTTCTTC.

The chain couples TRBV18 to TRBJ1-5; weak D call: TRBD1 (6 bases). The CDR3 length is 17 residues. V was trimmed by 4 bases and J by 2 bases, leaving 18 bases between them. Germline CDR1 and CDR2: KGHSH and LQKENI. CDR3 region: CASSLKRGGDGNQPQHF. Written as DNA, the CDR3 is TGTGCCAGCTCACTTAAAAGAGGGGGAGATGGCAATCAGCCCCAGCATTTT.

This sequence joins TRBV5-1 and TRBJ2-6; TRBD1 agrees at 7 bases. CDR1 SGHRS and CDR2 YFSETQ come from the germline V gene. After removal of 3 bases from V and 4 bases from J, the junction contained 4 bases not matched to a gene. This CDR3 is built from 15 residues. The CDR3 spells CASSSQGNGANVLTF. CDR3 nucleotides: TGCGCCAGCAGCTCACAGGGGAACGGGGCCAACGTCCTGACTTTC.

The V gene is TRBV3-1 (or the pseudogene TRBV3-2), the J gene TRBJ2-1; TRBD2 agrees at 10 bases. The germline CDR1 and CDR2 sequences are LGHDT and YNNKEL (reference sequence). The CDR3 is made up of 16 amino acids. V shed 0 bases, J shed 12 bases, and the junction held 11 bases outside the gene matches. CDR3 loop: CASSQDGGLARVTQFF. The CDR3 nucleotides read TGTGCCAGCAGCCAAGATGGGGGACTAGCGCGAGTAACGCAGTTCTTC.

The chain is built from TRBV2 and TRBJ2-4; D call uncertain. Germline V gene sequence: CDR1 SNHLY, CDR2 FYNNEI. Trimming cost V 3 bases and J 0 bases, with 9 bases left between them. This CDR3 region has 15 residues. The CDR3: CASSEATIAKNIQYF. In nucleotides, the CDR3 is TGTGCCAGCAGTGAGGCGACAATAGCCAAAAACATTCAGTACTTC.

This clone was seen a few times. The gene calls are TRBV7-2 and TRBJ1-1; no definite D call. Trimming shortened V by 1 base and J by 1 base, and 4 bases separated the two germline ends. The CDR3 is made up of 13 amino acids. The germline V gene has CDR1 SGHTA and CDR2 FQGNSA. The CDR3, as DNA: TGTGCCAGCAGCTTAGGGCAGAACACTGAAGCTTTCTTT. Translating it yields CASSLGQNTEAFF.

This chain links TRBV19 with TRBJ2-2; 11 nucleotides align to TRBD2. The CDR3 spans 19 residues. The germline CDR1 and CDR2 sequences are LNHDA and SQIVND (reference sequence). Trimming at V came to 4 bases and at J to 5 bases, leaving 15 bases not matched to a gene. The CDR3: CASSSLGLAGPRRTGELFF. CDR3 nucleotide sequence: TGTGCCAGTAGTAGTCTAGGACTAGCGGGTCCTCGACGTACCGGGGAGCTGTTTTTT.

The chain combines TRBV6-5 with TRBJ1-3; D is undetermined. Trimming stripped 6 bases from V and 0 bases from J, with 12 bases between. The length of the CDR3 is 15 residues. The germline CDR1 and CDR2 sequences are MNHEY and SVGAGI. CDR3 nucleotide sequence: TGTGCCAGCAGCTCCCCTACCGCCTCTGGAAACACCATATATTTT. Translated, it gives CASSSPTASGNTIYF.

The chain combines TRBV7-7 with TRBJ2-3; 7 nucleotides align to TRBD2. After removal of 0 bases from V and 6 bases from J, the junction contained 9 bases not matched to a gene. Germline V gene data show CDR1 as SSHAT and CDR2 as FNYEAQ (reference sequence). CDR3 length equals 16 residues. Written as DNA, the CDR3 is TGTGCCAGCAGCTTAGCGTCTGGCGGGAGTGGGGATACGCAGTATTTT. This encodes CASSLASGGSGDTQYF.

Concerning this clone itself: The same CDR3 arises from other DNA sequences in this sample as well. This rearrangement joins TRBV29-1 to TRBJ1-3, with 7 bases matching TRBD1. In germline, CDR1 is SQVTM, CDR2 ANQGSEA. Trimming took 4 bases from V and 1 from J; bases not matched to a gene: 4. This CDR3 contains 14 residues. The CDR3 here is CSVGQGGSGNTIYF. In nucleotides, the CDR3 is TGCAGCGTTGGACAGGGAGGATCTGGAAACACCATATATTTT.

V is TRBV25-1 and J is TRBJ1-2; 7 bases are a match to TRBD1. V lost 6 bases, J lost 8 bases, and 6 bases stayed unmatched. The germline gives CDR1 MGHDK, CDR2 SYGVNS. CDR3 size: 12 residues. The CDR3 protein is CASSGTVLGYTF. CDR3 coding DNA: TGTGCCAGCAGCGGGACAGTTTTAGGCTACACCTTC.

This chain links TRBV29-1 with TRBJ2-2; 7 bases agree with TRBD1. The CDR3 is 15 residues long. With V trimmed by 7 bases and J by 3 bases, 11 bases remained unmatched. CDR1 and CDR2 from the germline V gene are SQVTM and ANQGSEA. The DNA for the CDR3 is TGCAGCGGCCGACAGGGTTATATGGACACCGGGGAGCTGTTTTTT. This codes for CSGRQGYMDTGELFF.

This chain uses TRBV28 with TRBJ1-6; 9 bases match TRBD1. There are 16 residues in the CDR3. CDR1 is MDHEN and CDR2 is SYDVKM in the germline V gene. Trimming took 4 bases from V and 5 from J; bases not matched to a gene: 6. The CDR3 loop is CASSSGTGSHNSPLHF. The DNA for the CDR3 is TGTGCCAGCAGTTCCGGGACAGGGTCGCATAATTCACCCCTCCACTTT.

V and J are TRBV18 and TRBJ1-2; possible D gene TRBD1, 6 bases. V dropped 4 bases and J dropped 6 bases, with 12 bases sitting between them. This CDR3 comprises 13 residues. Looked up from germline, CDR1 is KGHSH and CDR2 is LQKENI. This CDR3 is CASSLNRDDGYTF. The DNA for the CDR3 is TGTGCCAGCTCACTAAACAGGGATGATGGCTACACCTTC.

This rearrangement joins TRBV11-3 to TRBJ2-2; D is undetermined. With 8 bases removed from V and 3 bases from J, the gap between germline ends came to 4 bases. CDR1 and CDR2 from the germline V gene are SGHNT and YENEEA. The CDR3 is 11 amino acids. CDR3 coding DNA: TGTGCCAGCTCGGACACCGGGGAGCTGTTTTTT. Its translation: CASSDTGELFF.

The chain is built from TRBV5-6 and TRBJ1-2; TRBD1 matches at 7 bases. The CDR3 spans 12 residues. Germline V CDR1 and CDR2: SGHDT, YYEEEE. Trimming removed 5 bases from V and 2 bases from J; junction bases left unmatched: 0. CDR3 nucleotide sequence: TGTGCCAGCAGGGGACAGAACTATGGCTACACCTTC. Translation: CASRGQNYGYTF.

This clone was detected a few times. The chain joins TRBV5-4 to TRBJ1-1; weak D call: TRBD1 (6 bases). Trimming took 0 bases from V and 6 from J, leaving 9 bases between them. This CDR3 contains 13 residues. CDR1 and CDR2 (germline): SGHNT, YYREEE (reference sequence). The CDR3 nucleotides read TGTGCCAGCAGCTTGGCAGGGGTGTCTGAAGCTTTCTTT. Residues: CASSLAGVSEAFF.

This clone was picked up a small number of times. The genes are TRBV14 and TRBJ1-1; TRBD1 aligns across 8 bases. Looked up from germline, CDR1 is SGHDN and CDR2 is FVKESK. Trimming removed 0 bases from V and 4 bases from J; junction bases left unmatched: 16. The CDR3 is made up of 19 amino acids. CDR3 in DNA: TGTGCCAGCAGCCAAGAAGGGTCCCAGGGGGCCACCCGAGGCACTGAAGCTTTCTTT. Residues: CASSQEGSQGATRGTEAFF.

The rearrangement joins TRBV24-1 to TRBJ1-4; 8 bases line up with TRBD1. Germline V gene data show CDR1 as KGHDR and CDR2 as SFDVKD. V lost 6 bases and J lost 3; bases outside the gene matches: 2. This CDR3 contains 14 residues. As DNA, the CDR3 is TGTGCCACCAGTCAGGGGGCATCTAATGAAAAACTGTTTTTT. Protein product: CATSQGASNEKLFF.

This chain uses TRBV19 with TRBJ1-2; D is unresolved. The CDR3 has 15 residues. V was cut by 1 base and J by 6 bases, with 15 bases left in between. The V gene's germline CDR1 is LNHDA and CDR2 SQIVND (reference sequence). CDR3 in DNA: TGTGCCAGTAGTATAGTTGGGAGGGAAGAAAATGGCTACACCTTC. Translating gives CASSIVGREENGYTF.

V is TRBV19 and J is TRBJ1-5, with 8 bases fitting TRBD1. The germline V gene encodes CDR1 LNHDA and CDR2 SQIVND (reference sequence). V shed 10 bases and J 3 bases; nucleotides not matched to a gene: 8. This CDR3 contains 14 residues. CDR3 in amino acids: CATRGQEYNQPQHF. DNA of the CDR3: TGTGCCACCCGGGGACAGGAGTACAATCAGCCCCAGCATTTT.

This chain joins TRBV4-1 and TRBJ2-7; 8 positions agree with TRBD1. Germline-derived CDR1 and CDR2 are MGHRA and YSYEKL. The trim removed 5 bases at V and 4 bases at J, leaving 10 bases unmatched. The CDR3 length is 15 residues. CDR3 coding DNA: TGCGCCAGCAGCTCGCCCCGGACAGGGTTTTACGAGCAGTACTTC. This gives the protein CASSSPRTGFYEQYF.

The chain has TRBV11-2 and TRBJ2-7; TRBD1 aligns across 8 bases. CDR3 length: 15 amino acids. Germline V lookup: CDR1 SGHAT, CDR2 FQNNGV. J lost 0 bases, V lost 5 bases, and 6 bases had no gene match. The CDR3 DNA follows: TGTGCCAGCAGCCCTCGGGACAGGCTCTCCTACGAGCAGTACTTC. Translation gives CASSPRDRLSYEQYF.

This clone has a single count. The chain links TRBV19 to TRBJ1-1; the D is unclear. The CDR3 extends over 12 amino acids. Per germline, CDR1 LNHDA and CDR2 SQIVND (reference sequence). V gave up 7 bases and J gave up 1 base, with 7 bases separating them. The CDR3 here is CASIYRNTEAFF. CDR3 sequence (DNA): TGTGCCAGTATCTACCGGAACACTGAAGCTTTCTTT. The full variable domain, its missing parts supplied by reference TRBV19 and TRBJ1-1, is DGGITQSPKYLFRKEGQNVTLSCEQNLNHDAMYWYRQDPGQGLRLIYYSQIVNDFQKGDIAEGYSVSREKKESFPLTVTSAQKNPTAFYLCASIYRNTEAFFGQGTRLTVV.

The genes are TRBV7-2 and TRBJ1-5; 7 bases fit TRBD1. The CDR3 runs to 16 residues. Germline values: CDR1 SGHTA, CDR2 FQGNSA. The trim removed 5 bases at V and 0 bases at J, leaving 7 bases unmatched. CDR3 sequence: CASSGPGQISNQPQHF. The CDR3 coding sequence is TGTGCCAGCAGCGGCCCGGGACAGATTAGCAATCAGCCCCAGCATTTT.